The 14 T cell receptor beta chains listed next were all sequenced from one sample in a study of spatial heterogeneity in lung cancer. The time point is: sample taken at primary tumor resection. MiXCR, applied by TCRdb to the 5' RACE reads, yields one record per CDR3 protein. The profile shows more than 20,000 distinct CDR3 sequences, approximately 4.2% of them singletons. The sample in question was PBMCs, obtained at surgery. The receptors come from a male donor with early-stage non-small cell lung cancer.

This clonotype is categorized as medium-sized (0.01 to 0.1%). The rearrangement joins TRBV12-3 or TRBV12-4 to TRBJ2-3, with TRBD2 matching 7 bases. The junction had 17 bases not matched to a gene; V was cut back by 9 bases and J by 5 bases. The CDR3 has 16 amino acids. In DNA, the CDR3 is TGTGCCAGTGGCGGTGGCGGGAGAGGTGTTGGAGATACGCAGTATTTT. Translating gives CASGGGGRGVGDTQYF.

This clonotype was recorded at least ten times. The rearrangement uses TRBV21-1 and TRBJ2-7. TRBV21-1 is classified as a pseudogene. The CDR3 sequence is 16 residues long. The CDR3 region has the DNA TGTGCCAGCAGCAAAGAGTCGAGGTCAACTCCCTACGAGCAGTACTTC. It specifies CASSKESRSTPYEQYF.

This clonotype has ten or more counts. This chain connects TRBV5-1 to TRBJ2-1; D is unclear. The CDR3 runs 13 residues. In germline, CDR1 is SGHRS, CDR2 YFSETQ. V lost 2 bases and J lost 6, with 9 bases in between. In DNA form, the CDR3 reads TGCGCCAGCAGCTTTAGCAAAGGCAATGAGCAGTTCTTC. Translated, it gives CASSFSKGNEQFF.

The chain combines TRBV14 with TRBJ1-4; 8 bases agree with TRBD1. This CDR3 contains 16 residues. Germline lookup yields CDR1 SGHDN and CDR2 FVKESK. The J segment lost 7 bases and the V segment lost 1 base, leaving 8 bases of the junction unmatched. The CDR3 DNA follows: TGTGCCAGCAGCCAAGCTGACAGGGGCCTCCGTGAAAAACTGTTTTTT. This codes for CASSQADRGLREKLFF.

This clonotype was counted ten times or more. V and J are TRBV6-1 and TRBJ1-3; 7 nucleotides match TRBD1. Losses at the gene ends were 7 bases for V and 3 bases for J; bases not matched to a gene: 6. The CDR3 has 14 amino acids. Germline CDR1 MNHNS, CDR2 SASEGT. The CDR3 bases are TGTGCCAGCATCCGGACAGGCGATGGAAACACCATATATTTT. Its translation: CASIRTGDGNTIYF.

This clonotype was picked up many times. CDR3 loop: CASNSLTAKETQYF. The CDR3 DNA follows: TGTGCCAGCAACTCTCTGACTGCCAAAGAGACCCAGTACTTC. The chain is built from TRBV6-1 and TRBJ2-5, with D unresolved. Trimming removed 7 bases from V and 3 bases from J, with 15 bases in between. The germline gives CDR1 MNHNS, CDR2 SASEGT. There are 14 residues in the CDR3.

This clonotype appeared many times. The genes are TRBV12-3 or TRBV12-4 and TRBJ2-2, with D possibly being TRBD2 (5 bases). V shed 1 base and J shed 10 bases, with 16 bases lying between them. CDR3 length: 15 residues. This CDR3 is CASSLVDQVGEELFF. The DNA for the CDR3 is TGTGCCAGCAGTTTAGTGGACCAGGTCGGGGAGGAGCTGTTTTTT.

This clonotype is medium-sized by share. This chain links TRBV7-8 with TRBJ2-6; 7 bases line up with TRBD1. Germline values: CDR1 SGHVS, CDR2 FQNEAQ. The CDR3 is made up of 15 amino acids. The junction had 6 bases not matched to a gene; V was cut back by 6 bases and J by 4 bases. CDR3 nucleotide sequence: TGTGCCAGCAGACAAACAGGGGCCGGGGCCAACGTCCTGACTTTC. It yields the protein CASRQTGAGANVLTF.

This clonotype has ten or more counts. The chain links TRBV18 to TRBJ1-1; D might be TRBD1 (5 bases). Germline V CDR1 and CDR2: KGHSH, LQKENI. The CDR3 length is 13 residues. V was shortened by 6 bases and J by 0 bases, with 8 bases between the two germline ends. The CDR3 nucleotides are TGTGCCAGCTCCGACAGCGTGAACACTGAAGCTTTCTTT. Translating it yields CASSDSVNTEAFF.

The sample holds many counts of this clonotype. This sequence joins TRBV20-1 and TRBJ2-3; 9 positions agree with TRBD2. This CDR3 region has 14 residues. V shed 5 bases, J shed 1 base, and the junction held 4 bases outside the gene matches. The germline V gene has CDR1 DFQATT and CDR2 SNEGSKA (reference sequence). For the CDR3, the DNA is TGCAGTGCTGTTAGCGGGAGTGGCACAGATACGCAGTATTTT. Protein product: CSAVSGSGTDTQYF.

About this clonotype: One base away lies a much larger clone, so this may be a sequencing read error. This chain joins TRBV5-1 and TRBJ2-1, with a possible D match to TRBD1 (6 bases). V was pared by 4 bases and J by 3 bases, with 14 bases between. The CDR3 sequence is 15 residues long. Germline V gene data show CDR1 as SGHRS and CDR2 as YFSETQ. The CDR3 region is CASSPVSDSYNEQFF. DNA for the CDR3: TGCGCCAGCAGCCCCGTGTCGGACAGCTACAATGAGCAGTTCTTC.

This clonotype was seen more than once but under ten times. The chain joins TRBV6-5 to TRBJ1-1; D is uncertain. Between the trimmed V and J ends, which lost 0 bases and 5 bases, there was a span of 19 bases. This CDR3 is 17 amino acids long. CDR1 and CDR2 (germline): MNHEY, SVGAGI. The CDR3 protein is CASSYSTLTPRKTEAFF. CDR3 bases: TGTGCCAGCAGTTACTCAACCTTGACCCCGAGAAAAACTGAAGCTTTCTTT.

This clonotype was detected many times. The chain employs TRBV3-1 and TRBJ2-7; D gene ambiguous. This CDR3 has 14 amino acids. The V gene lost 5 bases and the J gene lost 6 bases, with 17 bases spanning the gap. Germline V lookup: CDR1 LGHDT, CDR2 YNNKEL (reference sequence). CDR3 DNA: TGTGCCAGCAGCGAAAGATGGGGTAAGCGCGAGCAGTACTTC. Protein sequence: CASSERWGKREQYF.

This clonotype was recorded many times. This chain joins TRBV30 and TRBJ1-5; 9 nucleotides line up with TRBD1. J gave up 9 bases and V 5 bases, and 8 bases lay outside the gene matches. The CDR3 runs to 13 residues. Germline-derived CDR1 and CDR2 are GTSNPN and SVGIG (reference sequence). DNA for the CDR3: TGTGCCTGGGGACCGGGACAGGGTTTGCCCCAGCATTTT. Its translation: CAWGPGQGLPQHF.